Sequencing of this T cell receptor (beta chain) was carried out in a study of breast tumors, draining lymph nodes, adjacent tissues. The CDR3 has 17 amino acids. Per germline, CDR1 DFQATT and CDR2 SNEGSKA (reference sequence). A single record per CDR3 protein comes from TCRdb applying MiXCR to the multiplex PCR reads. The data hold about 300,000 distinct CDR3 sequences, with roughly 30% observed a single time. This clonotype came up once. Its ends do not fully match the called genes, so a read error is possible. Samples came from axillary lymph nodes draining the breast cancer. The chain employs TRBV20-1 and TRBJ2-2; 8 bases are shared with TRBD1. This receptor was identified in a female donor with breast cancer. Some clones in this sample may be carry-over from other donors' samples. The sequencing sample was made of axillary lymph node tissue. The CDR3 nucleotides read TGCAGCGCTAGAGGGGGGACAGGCGCGGTGAGCACCGGGGAGCTGTTTTTT. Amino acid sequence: CSARGGTGAVSTGELFF.